This is a list of T cell receptor beta chains from one sample in a study of T cell responses to AZD1222 COVID-19 vaccine. Produced via immunoSEQ multiplex PCR; TCRdb's table is partial and in-frame only. The table has some 100,000 clones, roughly 90% seen once. The sample in question was peripheral blood, obtained on day 0 of AZD1222 vaccination. Receptor source: an adult in good health. The CDR3 runs from the conserved cysteine through the conserved F or W. D genes are given only for firm matches. Size is omitted from some rows. Given values are once, few, many or a class for expanded clones.

v_gene: TRBV18
d_gene: .
abundance: .
j_gene: TRBJ2-2
CDR3nt: TGTGCCAGCTCACCACGGGGGGGCCGTGGCACCGGGGAGCTGTTTTTT
CDR3aa: CASSPRGGRGTGELFF

v_gene: TRBV5-4
d_gene: .
abundance: .
j_gene: TRBJ2-7
CDR3nt: TGTGCCAGCAGCTTAGGCCTACCCAAGAGCTCCTACGAGCAGTACTTC
CDR3aa: CASSLGLPKSSYEQYF

v_gene: TRBV12-1
d_gene: .
abundance: .
j_gene: TRBJ1-5
CDR3nt: TGTGCCAGCAGCTTTGAGGGGGGAGGACAGCCCCAGCATTTT
CDR3aa: CASSFEGGGQPQHF

v_gene: TRBV5-1
d_gene: TRBD1
abundance: .
j_gene: TRBJ1-2
CDR3nt: TGCGCCAGCAGCTTGGGCCACGGGACAGGGACTCTCGTTACAAGGAATGGCTACACCTTC
CDR3aa: CASSLGHGTGTLVTRNGYTF

v_gene: TRBV5-1
d_gene: TRBD1
abundance: .
j_gene: TRBJ1-1
CDR3nt: TGCGCCAGCAGCTCGGGACAGCCGAACACTGAAGCTTTCTTT
CDR3aa: CASSSGQPNTEAFF

v_gene: TRBV5-1
d_gene: TRBD2
abundance: few
j_gene: TRBJ2-3
CDR3nt: TGCGCCAGCAGCGGTAGCGGGCGGACCACAGATACGCAGTATTTT
CDR3aa: CASSGSGRTTDTQYF

v_gene: TRBV14
d_gene: TRBD1
abundance: .
j_gene: TRBJ1-1
CDR3nt: TGTGCCAGCAGCCTGGACAGGGTTGGGGACACTGAAGCTTTCTTT
CDR3aa: CASSLDRVGDTEAFF

v_gene: TRBV24-1
d_gene: .
abundance: .
j_gene: TRBJ1-2
CDR3nt: TGTGCCACCAGTGAGCGGGGAAAGTCTGGCTACACCTTC
CDR3aa: CATSERGKSGYTF

v_gene: TRBV30
d_gene: TRBD1
abundance: .
j_gene: TRBJ1-5
CDR3nt: TGTGCCTGGAGTGAGGGGGCAGCCCCTCAGCCCCAGCATTTT
CDR3aa: CAWSEGAAPQPQHF

v_gene: TRBV14
d_gene: .
abundance: .
j_gene: TRBJ1-1
CDR3nt: TGTGCCAGCAGCCGGTCAGGGTCAACTGAAGCTTTCTTT
CDR3aa: CASSRSGSTEAFF

v_gene: TRBV7-9
d_gene: .
abundance: .
j_gene: TRBJ2-1
CDR3nt: TGTGCCAGCAGCTTAGTGGGAGGCTACAATGAGCAGTTCTTC
CDR3aa: CASSLVGGYNEQFF

v_gene: TRBV19
d_gene: .
abundance: .
j_gene: TRBJ2-1
CDR3nt: TGTGCCAGTAGTATGACCTATTCTGAGCAGTTCTTC
CDR3aa: CASSMTYSEQFF

v_gene: TRBV6-4
d_gene: .
abundance: .
j_gene: TRBJ1-6
CDR3nt: TGTGCCAGCAGAATCGAACAGAGCTCCTATAATTCACCCCTCCACTTT
CDR3aa: CASRIEQSSYNSPLHF

v_gene: TRBV5-1
d_gene: TRBD1
abundance: .
j_gene: TRBJ2-5
CDR3nt: TGCGCCAGCAGCTGGTGGACAGGGGCAGGAGAGACCCAGTACTTC
CDR3aa: CASSWWTGAGETQYF

v_gene: TRBV29-1
d_gene: .
abundance: .
j_gene: TRBJ2-2
CDR3nt: TGCAGCGTTGAACCCCTGGTGAGAGGGGAGCTGTTTTTT
CDR3aa: CSVEPLVRGELFF

v_gene: TRBV2
d_gene: .
abundance: .
j_gene: TRBJ2-7
CDR3nt: TGTGCCAGCAGTGTGGTAGGTAGCACCTACGAGCAGTACTTC
CDR3aa: CASSVVGSTYEQYF

v_gene: TRBV6-5
d_gene: .
abundance: few
j_gene: TRBJ1-5
CDR3nt: TGTGCCAGCAGGCGGCCCAATCAGCCCCAGCATTTT
CDR3aa: CASRRPNQPQHF

v_gene: TRBV10-1
d_gene: .
abundance: .
j_gene: TRBJ1-5
CDR3nt: TGCGCCAGCAGTGAGTTGATTTATAGCAATCAGCCCCAGCATTTT
CDR3aa: CASSELIYSNQPQHF

v_gene: TRBV29-1
d_gene: .
abundance: .
j_gene: TRBJ1-4
CDR3nt: TGCAGCGTGTCCCGAGCGATTAATGAAAAACTGTTTTTT
CDR3aa: CSVSRAINEKLFF

v_gene: TRBV19
d_gene: .
abundance: .
j_gene: TRBJ1-5
CDR3nt: TGTGCCAGTAGTATAAGGTCGGGCGTAAGCAATCAGCCCCAGCATTTT
CDR3aa: CASSIRSGVSNQPQHF

v_gene: TRBV15
d_gene: .
abundance: .
j_gene: TRBJ1-1
CDR3nt: TGTGCCACCAGCGACCTTTTTGAAGCTTTCTTT
CDR3aa: CATSDLFEAFF

v_gene: TRBV15
d_gene: .
abundance: once
j_gene: TRBJ1-2
CDR3nt: TGTGCCACCAGCAGAGATCGACAGAAGGTCTATGGCTACACCTTC
CDR3aa: CATSRDRQKVYGYTF

v_gene: TRBV6-4
d_gene: .
abundance: .
j_gene: TRBJ1-6
CDR3nt: TGTGCCAGCAGTGAGACAGGATTTTATAATTCACCCCTCCACTTT
CDR3aa: CASSETGFYNSPLHF

v_gene: TRBV5-8
d_gene: TRBD1
abundance: .
j_gene: TRBJ1-5
CDR3nt: TGTGCCAGCAGCAAGGGACAGGGGGGGAGCCTTAGCAATCAGCCCCAGCATTTT
CDR3aa: CASSKGQGGSLSNQPQHF

v_gene: TRBV27
d_gene: .
abundance: .
j_gene: TRBJ1-4
CDR3nt: TGTGCCAGCAGTGTTTTGGGAGATTATGAAAAACTGTTTTTT
CDR3aa: CASSVLGDYEKLFF

v_gene: TRBV2
d_gene: .
abundance: .
j_gene: TRBJ1-2
CDR3nt: TGTGCCAGCAGTGTGACAGTTAACTATGGCTACACCTTC
CDR3aa: CASSVTVNYGYTF

v_gene: TRBV29-1
d_gene: TRBD1
abundance: .
j_gene: TRBJ2-7
CDR3nt: TGCAGCGTTAGGACAGGGATCAACGAGCAGTACTTC
CDR3aa: CSVRTGINEQYF

v_gene: TRBV24-1
d_gene: TRBD2
abundance: .
j_gene: TRBJ2-5
CDR3nt: TGTGCCACCAGTGATCCCGGGGGGACCTACCAAGAGACCCAGTACTTC
CDR3aa: CATSDPGGTYQETQYF

v_gene: TRBV4-3
d_gene: TRBD1
abundance: .
j_gene: TRBJ2-7
CDR3nt: TGCGCCAGCAGCGCCGGGACAGGGAGTACCTACGAGCAGTACTTC
CDR3aa: CASSAGTGSTYEQYF

v_gene: TRBV5-6
d_gene: .
abundance: .
j_gene: TRBJ1-1
CDR3nt: TGTGCCAGCAGCTTCACGGGACCGAACACTGAAGCTTTCTTT
CDR3aa: CASSFTGPNTEAFF

v_gene: TRBV6-5
d_gene: .
abundance: .
j_gene: TRBJ1-1
CDR3nt: TGTGCCAGCAGGGCAGGGATGGTCTCTGAAGCTTTCTTT
CDR3aa: CASRAGMVSEAFF

v_gene: TRBV19
d_gene: .
abundance: .
j_gene: TRBJ1-2
CDR3nt: TGTGCCAGTAGTGCACTGACGGGGGGGAGGAATGGCTACACCTTC
CDR3aa: CASSALTGGRNGYTF

v_gene: TRBV14
d_gene: .
abundance: once
j_gene: TRBJ1-2
CDR3nt: TGTGCCAGCAGCTCCGGCCCACCGAACTATGGCTACACCTTC
CDR3aa: CASSSGPPNYGYTF

v_gene: TRBV11-2
d_gene: .
abundance: once
j_gene: TRBJ1-2
CDR3nt: TGTGCCAGCAGCTTAGTAATGATGGGGCCTAACTATGGCTACACCTTC
CDR3aa: CASSLVMMGPNYGYTF

v_gene: TRBV6-5
d_gene: .
abundance: .
j_gene: TRBJ2-5
CDR3nt: TGTGCCAGCAGTTATGCCACGGTCCAAGAGACCCAGTACTTC
CDR3aa: CASSYATVQETQYF

v_gene: TRBV5-6
d_gene: TRBD1
abundance: .
j_gene: TRBJ1-2
CDR3nt: TGTGCCAGCAGACCCACAGGGGCGGGTGGCTACACCTTC
CDR3aa: CASRPTGAGGYTF

v_gene: TRBV28
d_gene: .
abundance: .
j_gene: TRBJ1-5
CDR3nt: TGTGCCAGCAGTTTAGCCGGCAGCAATCAGCCCCAGCATTTT
CDR3aa: CASSLAGSNQPQHF

v_gene: TRBV24-1
d_gene: .
abundance: .
j_gene: TRBJ2-7
CDR3nt: TGTGCCACCAGTCGGACTGCCGGTTCTGGGGAGCAGTACTTC
CDR3aa: CATSRTAGSGEQYF

v_gene: TRBV30
d_gene: .
abundance: .
j_gene: TRBJ2-2
CDR3nt: TGTGCCTGGAGTGTACCTGAGGGCACCGGGGAGCTGTTTTTT
CDR3aa: CAWSVPEGTGELFF

v_gene: TRBV7-2
d_gene: TRBD1
abundance: .
j_gene: TRBJ1-3
CDR3nt: TGTGCCAGCAGCTTAGAGGGGACAGGGATTGGAAACACCATATATTTT
CDR3aa: CASSLEGTGIGNTIYF

v_gene: TRBV5-1
d_gene: .
abundance: .
j_gene: TRBJ1-1
CDR3nt: TGCGCCAGCAGCCGCGCCTTGAACACTGAAGCTTTCTTT
CDR3aa: CASSRALNTEAFF

v_gene: TRBV7-9
d_gene: TRBD1
abundance: .
j_gene: TRBJ1-4
CDR3nt: TGTGCCAGCAGCCCCGGGGGGACAGGGGAGGAAAAACTGTTTTTT
CDR3aa: CASSPGGTGEEKLFF

v_gene: TRBV12-5
d_gene: TRBD1
abundance: .
j_gene: TRBJ1-1
CDR3nt: TGTGCTAGTGCCCCGACAGGGGCTGCGACTGAAGCTTTCTTT
CDR3aa: CASAPTGAATEAFF

v_gene: TRBV6-5
d_gene: .
abundance: few
j_gene: TRBJ2-1
CDR3nt: TGTGCCAGCAGCCTCGGTCGGGGGCCGTACAATGAGCAGTTCTTC
CDR3aa: CASSLGRGPYNEQFF

v_gene: TRBV11-3
d_gene: .
abundance: few
j_gene: TRBJ2-3
CDR3nt: TGTGCCAGCAGTAAAGGGGGGGGGACCACAGATACGCAGTATTTT
CDR3aa: CASSKGGGTTDTQYF

v_gene: TRBV18
d_gene: .
abundance: once
j_gene: TRBJ1-1
CDR3nt: TGTGCCAGCTCATCTCCGGGGGTGGGTAAAACTGAAGCTTTCTTT
CDR3aa: CASSSPGVGKTEAFF

v_gene: TRBV3-1/TRBV3-2
d_gene: TRBD2
abundance: .
j_gene: TRBJ2-3
CDR3nt: TGTGCCAGCAGCCCCTTAGCGGGGGGGCCGGGAGATACGCAGTATTTT
CDR3aa: CASSPLAGGPGDTQYF

v_gene: TRBV19
d_gene: .
abundance: .
j_gene: TRBJ2-3
CDR3nt: TGTGCCAGTAGTATAGGTTTCACCGGGCACCTAGATACGCAGTATTTT
CDR3aa: CASSIGFTGHLDTQYF

v_gene: TRBV30
d_gene: .
abundance: .
j_gene: TRBJ1-2
CDR3nt: TGTGCCTGGAGTGTACCGGGAGGACGCTTGGGCTATGGCTACACCTTC
CDR3aa: CAWSVPGGRLGYGYTF

v_gene: TRBV6-5
d_gene: TRBD1
abundance: .
j_gene: TRBJ1-1
CDR3nt: TGTGCCAGCAGTTATTTCGGGACAGGGAGTGAAGCTTTCTTT
CDR3aa: CASSYFGTGSEAFF